This TCR beta chain was sequenced for a study of cytomegalovirus exposure and HLA in healthy donors. General study results and limits: When analyzed later, a missense DCLRE1C variant was found to be linked to TCR beta V- and J-gene trimming. In a later analysis, at a false discovery rate of 0.05, approximately 15,000 TCR beta sequences matched HLA alleles. For cytomegalovirus status, the classifier reportedly gave diagnoses with high specificity and sensitivity. Cytomegalovirus association was assigned to around 150 TCR beta chains.

Concerning this clone itself: Its matching antigen is unknown.

Use of 60 Vbeta and 13 Jbeta primers characterized the PCR. Assay: immunoSEQ multiplex PCR; the TCRdb copy retains only in-frame clones and omits some. The table has roughly 110,000 clones, 75% to 85% seen once. This CDR3 contains 13 residues. CDR1 SNHLY and CDR2 FYNNEI come from the germline V gene. V lost 2 bases and J lost 6, with 10 bases in between. The chain combines TRBV2 with TRBJ1-1, with D perhaps matching TRBD1 (5 bases). This receptor was identified in a man between 45 and 60 years old in good health and CMV-seronegative. Material for sequencing was PBMCs. CDR3 coding DNA: TGTGCCAGCAGTGAACTGCAGGGTGCTGAAGCTTTCTTT. Translated, it gives CASSELQGAEAFF. Looking up the rest from reference TRBV2 and TRBJ1-1 gives the full variable domain: EPEVTQTPSHQVTQMGQEVILRCVPISNHLYFYWYRQILGQKVEFLVSFYNNEISEKSEIFDDQFSVERPDGSNFTLKIRSTKLEDSAMYFCASSELQGAEAFFGQGTRLTVV.